Following are 24 T cell receptor beta chains from one sample sequenced in a study of regulatory T cells in long-lasting Graves disease. Described time point: newly diagnosed GD, antithyroid drugs for less than 3 months. Construction of the TCR library relied on RNA isolated from PBMCs. Relying on iRepertoire HTBI primers and Arm-PCR of CDR3 regions, the team built TCR beta libraries. TCRdb reanalysed the multiplex PCR reads using MiXCR and keeps one entry per CDR3 protein. The sample has more than 450,000 distinct CDR3 sequences; 12% are singletons. The data were also submitted as part of a second study, on T cells in Graves' hyperthyroidism and ophthalmopathy.

Sample: peripheral blood mononuclear cells (PBMCs), taken at new diagnosis, from a patient treated with antithyroid drugs. These TCRs come from a woman under 40 with Graves disease.

This clonotype turned up a few times. The V call is TRBV20-1, the J call TRBJ2-3; 9 bases match TRBD2. The CDR3 sequence is 14 residues long. The germline V gene encodes CDR1 DFQATT and CDR2 SNEGSKA (reference sequence). V was pared by 6 bases and J by 0 bases, with 4 bases of the junction left unmatched. In DNA form, the CDR3 reads TGCAGTGCGCGGACTAGCGTGAGCACAGATACGCAGTATTTT. Translated: CSARTSVSTDTQYF.

This clonotype was observed many times. The chain couples TRBV27 to TRBJ2-1, with D hard to call. This CDR3 is 14 amino acids long. Between the trimmed V and J ends, which lost 1 base and 7 bases, there was a span of 11 bases. Germline CDR1 and CDR2: MNHEY and SMNVEV (reference sequence). CDR3 amino acids: CASSLYSRLNEQFF. The CDR3 DNA reads TGTGCCAGCAGTTTATACTCGCGCTTGAATGAGCAGTTCTTC.

Ten or more counts support this clonotype. The chain links TRBV20-1 to TRBJ1-2; no clear D. This CDR3 is built from 12 residues. V lost 2 bases to trimming and J lost 8 bases, with 12 bases between them. Germline V gene lookup returns CDR1 DFQATT and CDR2 SNEGSKA (reference sequence). CDR3 DNA: TGCAGTGCTAGACCCGACTTTTGGGGCTACACCTTC. As protein: CSARPDFWGYTF.

The sample holds many counts of this clonotype. The chain recombines TRBV7-2 with TRBJ2-3; D gene unclear. This CDR3 region has 15 residues. Germline CDR1 reads SGHTA; CDR2 reads FQGNSA. Trimming removed 5 bases from V and 2 bases from J, with 14 bases in between. The CDR3 nucleotides are TGTGCCAGCAGCCCCCAGGCCGGAACCACAGATACGCAGTATTTT. This codes for CASSPQAGTTDTQYF. The complete variable domain, with remaining parts taken from reference TRBV7-2 and TRBJ2-3, reads GAGVSQSPSNKVTEKGKDVELRCDPISGHTALYWYRQSLGQGLEFLIYFQGNSAPDKSGLPSDRFSAERTGGSVSTLTIQRTQQEDSAVYLCASSPQAGTTDTQYFGPGTRLTVL.

The genes are TRBV5-1 and TRBJ2-7; weak D call: TRBD1 (8 bases). CDR1 SGHRS and CDR2 YFSETQ come from the germline V gene. The CDR3 covers 14 residues. V gave up 3 bases and J gave up 2 bases, with 12 bases separating them. The CDR3 region has the DNA TGCGCCAGCAGCTCTACAGGGGGGGCCTACGAGCAGTACTTC. Encoded protein: CASSSTGGAYEQYF.

This clonotype was seen many times. This rearrangement joins TRBV18 to TRBJ1-1; a weak D match, TRBD1 (5 bases). The CDR3 has 12 amino acids. V lost 5 bases, J lost 10 bases, and 14 bases lay in between. Germline V CDR1 and CDR2: KGHSH, LQKENI. For the CDR3, the DNA is TGTGCCAGCTCATCCACCGACCAGGGAGCTTTCTTT. It translates to CASSSTDQGAFF.

This clonotype was detected ten times or more. This chain connects TRBV6-1 to TRBJ2-1; TRBD1 aligns across 7 bases. Germline CDR1 is MNHNS and CDR2 is SASEGT. V lost 6 bases and J lost 1; bases outside the gene matches: 6. The CDR3 contains 15 residues. The CDR3: CASSPDRVSYNEQFF. In nucleotides, the CDR3 is TGTGCCAGCAGCCCAGACAGGGTATCCTACAATGAGCAGTTCTTC.

This clonotype came up many times. This sequence joins TRBV11-2 and TRBJ1-2, with no clear D. The CDR3 is made up of 12 amino acids. Germline-derived CDR1 and CDR2 are SGHAT and FQNNGV. V was clipped by 3 bases and J by 6 bases, with 8 bases between them. The CDR3 sequence: CASSFYGDGYTF. The CDR3 DNA follows: TGTGCCAGCAGCTTTTATGGGGATGGCTACACCTTC.

The rearrangement uses TRBV18 and TRBJ2-5, with 10 bases matching TRBD2. V dropped 0 bases and J dropped 2; count of bases not matched to a gene: 6. Germline V CDR1 and CDR2: KGHSH, LQKENI. This CDR3 region has 17 residues. The CDR3 spells CASSPPPSGGTQETQYF. In nucleotides, the CDR3 is TGTGCCAGCTCACCACCGCCTAGCGGGGGAACTCAAGAGACCCAGTACTTC.

This clonotype appeared many times. This chain joins TRBV3-1 and TRBJ1-2; D is unresolved. The germline V gene encodes CDR1 LGHDT and CDR2 YNNKEL (reference sequence). Trimming took off 1 base at V and 3 bases at J, with 15 bases between the two ends. The CDR3 is 16 residues long. This chain's CDR3 is CASSQGGSRRDYGYTF. In nucleotides, the CDR3 is TGTGCCAGCAGCCAAGGAGGCTCCAGACGGGACTATGGCTACACCTTC.

In its sample, this clonotype was seen a few times. The V call is TRBV7-2, the J call TRBJ2-2; 12 bases match TRBD2. The CDR3 contains 18 residues. J was trimmed by 7 bases and V by 6 bases; bases with no gene match: 15. Germline CDR1 reads SGHTA; CDR2 reads FQGNSA. CDR3 in amino acids: CASSLTFRLAGANGELFF. The CDR3 nucleotides are TGTGCCAGCAGTTTAACGTTCCGACTAGCGGGAGCCAACGGGGAGCTGTTTTTT.

This clonotype has at least ten counts. The chain links TRBV5-1 to TRBJ2-6; the match to TRBD2 covers 7 bases. The CDR3 contains 17 residues. Per germline, CDR1 SGHRS and CDR2 YFSETQ. V lost 4 bases and J lost 2; bases outside the gene matches: 9. This CDR3 reads CASSRGLGVAGANVLTF. CDR3 nucleotide sequence: TGCGCCAGCAGCCGCGGACTAGGGGTTGCTGGGGCCAACGTCCTGACTTTC.

This clonotype was found a few times. The chain has TRBV15 and TRBJ2-7; no reliable D call. Germline V CDR1 and CDR2: LNHNV, YYDKDF (reference sequence). The CDR3 runs to 12 residues. V shed 1 base and J shed 5 bases, with 6 bases lying between them. The CDR3 DNA follows: TGTGCCACCAGCAGAGGCTACAACGAGCAGTACTTC. Residues: CATSRGYNEQYF.

This clonotype was picked up a small number of times. V is TRBV9 and J is TRBJ1-2; 8 nucleotides line up with TRBD1. The germline gives CDR1 SGDLS, CDR2 YYNGEE. Losses at the gene ends were 0 bases for V and 4 bases for J; bases not matched to a gene: 2. The CDR3 loop spans 14 amino acids. CDR3 amino acids: CASSVGTGSYGYTF. The CDR3 bases are TGTGCCAGCAGCGTAGGGACAGGGTCCTATGGCTACACCTTC.

V gene TRBV28 combines with J gene TRBJ2-6; D remains ambiguous. The CDR3 contains 14 residues. Trimming removed 7 bases from V and 4 bases from J, with 11 bases in between. Germline V CDR1 and CDR2: MDHEN, SYDVKM. CDR3: CASNIGDGANVLTF. The CDR3 DNA is TGTGCCAGCAATATTGGTGACGGGGCCAACGTCCTGACTTTC. The full variable domain, its missing parts supplied by reference TRBV28 and TRBJ2-6, is DVKVTQSSRYLVKRTGEKVFLECVQDMDHENMFWYRQDPGLGLRLIYFSYDVKMKEKGDIPEGYSVSREKKERFSLILESASTNQTSMYLCASNIGDGANVLTFGAGSRLTVL.

This clonotype was detected a few times. A much larger clone lies one base from this, so it may be a read error. The CDR3 does not close with the conserved phenylalanine or tryptophan, likely indicating a read error. The CDR3 sequence: CASSSRQGVKAFL. CDR3 in DNA: TGTGCCAGCAGCTCGCGACAGGGGGTCAAAGCTTTCCTT. The chain joins TRBV7-8 to TRBJ1-1, with TRBD1 matching over 9 bases. Germline values: CDR1 SGHVS, CDR2 FQNEAQ. Trimming removed 4 bases from V and 9 bases from J; junction bases left unmatched: 6. This CDR3 has 13 residues.

This clonotype was counted at least ten times. V is TRBV11-2 and J is TRBJ1-4; D is ambiguous. The CDR3 consists of 16 residues. V gave up 3 bases and J gave up 0 bases, with 11 bases separating them. The germline V gene has CDR1 SGHAT and CDR2 FQNNGV. As DNA, the CDR3 is TGTGCCAGCAGCTTGAGAATCCCTGCAACTAATGAAAAACTGTTTTTT. Its translation is CASSLRIPATNEKLFF. Together with reference TRBV11-2 and TRBJ1-4, the CDR3 gives the full variable domain: EAGVAQSPRYKIIEKRQSVAFWCNPISGHATLYWYQQILGQGPKLLIQFQNNGVVDDSQLPKDRFSAERLKGVDSTLKIQPAKLEDSAVYLCASSLRIPATNEKLFFGSGTQLSVL.

Ten or more counts support this clonotype. This chain links TRBV28 with TRBJ2-1, with D possibly being TRBD1 (5 bases). This CDR3 comprises 15 residues. CDR1 and CDR2 from the germline V gene are MDHEN and SYDVKM. V shed 5 bases and J shed 4 bases, with 15 bases lying between them. The CDR3 loop reads CASSPSSSGYNEQFF. In nucleotides, the CDR3 is TGTGCCAGCAGTCCGTCTAGTTCAGGGTACAATGAGCAGTTCTTC.

This clonotype was picked up a small number of times. This chain uses TRBV4-1 with TRBJ2-3; no clear D. This CDR3 spans 16 amino acids. Trimming shortened V by 2 bases and J by 4 bases, and 16 bases separated the two germline ends. Germline lookup yields CDR1 MGHRA and CDR2 YSYEKL. CDR3 sequence (DNA): TGCGCCAGCAGCCAAAGATCGGTTCGTGGGGCAGATACGCAGTATTTT. Translated, it gives CASSQRSVRGADTQYF.

This clonotype was recorded many times. This chain connects TRBV5-1 to TRBJ1-1, with 7 bases that match TRBD1. The CDR3 sequence is 15 residues long. J gave up 2 bases and V 5 bases, and 9 bases lay outside the gene matches. Germline-derived CDR1 and CDR2 are SGHRS and YFSETQ. CDR3: CASRLTGLKNTEAFF. In DNA form, the CDR3 reads TGCGCCAGCAGGCTGACAGGGTTGAAAAACACTGAAGCTTTCTTT.

The chain carries TRBV15 and TRBJ2-7, with a tentative D call TRBD1 (6 bases). CDR3 length: 13 amino acids. Trimming pared 5 bases from V and 6 bases from J, leaving 14 bases between. Germline values: CDR1 LNHNV, CDR2 YYDKDF (reference sequence). The CDR3 protein is CATSYLTGREQYF. CDR3 coding DNA: TGTGCCACCAGCTACTTAACAGGGCGCGAGCAGTACTTC.

Many counts were recorded for this clonotype. The V call is TRBV29-1, the J call TRBJ1-1; no reliable D call. Between the trimmed V and J ends, which lost 4 bases and 10 bases, there was a span of 16 bases. Germline values: CDR1 SQVTM, CDR2 ANQGSEA. This CDR3 is built from 12 residues. The CDR3 protein is CSVGAAPGRAFF. CDR3 nucleotides: TGCAGCGTTGGGGCGGCCCCTGGGCGAGCTTTCTTT. Drawing the rest from reference TRBV29-1 and TRBJ1-1, the complete variable domain is SAVISQKPSRDICQRGTSLTIQCQVDSQVTMMFWYRQQPGQSLTLIATANQGSEATYESGFVIDKFPISRPNLTFSTLTVSNMSPEDSSIYLCSVGAAPGRAFFGQGTRLTVV.

The rearrangement links TRBV10-1 to TRBJ1-1; D is uncertain. Germline assignment: CDR1 WNHNN and CDR2 SYGVQD (reference sequence). This CDR3 spans 14 amino acids. Trimming pared 4 bases from V and 0 bases from J, leaving 9 bases between. The CDR3 region has the DNA TGCGCCAGCAGTGCAGCAGGTTTGAACACTGAAGCTTTCTTT. It codes for CASSAAGLNTEAFF.

This clonotype was found a few times. With a much larger clone just one base away, this may be a read error. The chain is built from TRBV27 and TRBJ2-7; TRBD1 aligns across 11 bases. Unmatched junction bases numbered 6, after V lost 6 bases and J lost 2 bases. This CDR3 is built from 15 residues. Looked up from germline, CDR1 is MNHEY and CDR2 is SMNVEV (reference sequence). The CDR3 DNA reads as TGTGCCAGCAGCTCCCGGGGACAGGGGGCCTACGAGCAGTACTTC. It encodes CASSSRGQGAYEQYF.